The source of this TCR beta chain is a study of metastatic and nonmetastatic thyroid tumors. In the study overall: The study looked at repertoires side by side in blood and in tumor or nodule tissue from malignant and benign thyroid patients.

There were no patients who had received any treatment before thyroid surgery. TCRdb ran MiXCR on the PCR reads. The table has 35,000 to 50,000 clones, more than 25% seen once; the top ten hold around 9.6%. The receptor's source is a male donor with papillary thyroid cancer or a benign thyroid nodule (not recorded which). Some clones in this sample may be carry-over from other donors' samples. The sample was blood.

CDR3 loop: CASSLDGGGTGYTF. CDR3 in DNA: TGCGCCAGCAGCTTGGATGGAGGGGGGACTGGCTACACCTTC. The genes are TRBV5-1 and TRBJ1-2, with D tentatively TRBD1 (6 bases). Trimming pared 0 bases from V and 7 bases from J, leaving 13 bases between. The CDR3 runs 14 residues. The germline V gene has CDR1 SGHRS and CDR2 YFSETQ.